A selection of T cell receptor beta chains follows, all from one sample in a study of blood T cells in healthy people across ages. A single record per CDR3 protein comes from TCRdb applying MiXCR to the 5' RACE reads. Of 750,000 to 950,000 distinct CDR3 sequences in the sample, roughly 28% were seen once. This same sample was also part of a study on T cells of mothers and their children.

Sequenced input: blood. These receptors were obtained from a woman aged 35 to 49 in good health. Both conserved end residues are part of each CDR3. Each record gives: D gene, V gene, clone size, J gene, CDR3 protein, CDR3 DNA. The D gene is left open where the match is weak. A clone size is listed for some rows: how often the clone was seen (once, few, many), or a class if it is expanded.

d_call: TRBD1
v_call: TRBV9
clone_size: -
j_call: TRBJ2-1
cdr3_aa: CASSNRGSYNEQFF
cdr3_nt: TGTGCCAGCAGTAACAGGGGATCCTACAATGAGCAGTTCTTC

d_call: TRBD1
v_call: TRBV7-9
clone_size: many
j_call: TRBJ1-4
cdr3_aa: CASSNTGVPKILFF
cdr3_nt: TGTGCCAGCAGCAACACAGGGGTTCCGAAGATACTGTTTTTT

d_call: -
v_call: TRBV6-5
clone_size: few
j_call: TRBJ1-2
cdr3_aa: CASSPGRYYTF
cdr3_nt: TGTGCCAGCAGTCCGGGACGGTACTACACCTTC

d_call: -
v_call: TRBV5-1
clone_size: -
j_call: TRBJ1-1
cdr3_aa: CASSLASARVGNTEAFF
cdr3_nt: TGCGCCAGCAGCTTGGCTTCGGCAAGGGTGGGGAACACTGAAGCTTTCTTT

d_call: -
v_call: TRBV3-1
clone_size: -
j_call: TRBJ2-7
cdr3_aa: CASSQEGGVTPSTYEQYF
cdr3_nt: TGTGCCAGCAGCCAAGAAGGTGGGGTTACCCCGTCGACCTACGAGCAGTACTTC

d_call: TRBD1
v_call: TRBV11-2
clone_size: -
j_call: TRBJ2-7
cdr3_aa: CASSNSRDSGEQYF
cdr3_nt: TGTGCCAGCAGCAACAGTAGGGACAGTGGCGAGCAGTACTTC

d_call: -
v_call: TRBV6-6
clone_size: many
j_call: TRBJ2-5
cdr3_aa: CASSYGGARGLRETQYF
cdr3_nt: TGTGCCAGCAGTTACGGCGGGGCAAGGGGTTTGAGGGAGACCCAGTACTTC

d_call: TRBD1
v_call: TRBV7-8
clone_size: -
j_call: TRBJ2-7
cdr3_aa: CASSPSGIQGGERYF
cdr3_nt: TGTGCCAGCAGCCCATCGGGAATACAGGGGGGCGAGCGGTACTTC

d_call: TRBD1
v_call: TRBV7-2
clone_size: few
j_call: TRBJ1-2
cdr3_aa: CASSSRQGLYGYTF
cdr3_nt: TGTGCCAGCAGCTCTAGACAGGGGCTATATGGCTACACCTTC

d_call: -
v_call: TRBV7-3
clone_size: -
j_call: TRBJ2-1
cdr3_aa: CASSLGATSSYNEQFF
cdr3_nt: TGTGCCAGCAGCTTAGGAGCAACAAGCTCCTACAATGAGCAGTTCTTC

d_call: -
v_call: TRBV7-9
clone_size: -
j_call: TRBJ1-1
cdr3_aa: CASSPRDPNTEAFF
cdr3_nt: TGTGCCAGCAGCCCCAGGGATCCGAACACTGAAGCTTTCTTT

d_call: TRBD1
v_call: TRBV7-9
clone_size: many
j_call: TRBJ2-7
cdr3_aa: CASSLTGGIGAYEQYF
cdr3_nt: TGTGCCAGCAGCTTGACAGGGGGCATTGGCGCCTACGAGCAGTACTTC

d_call: TRBD1
v_call: TRBV4-1
clone_size: many
j_call: TRBJ2-3
cdr3_aa: CASSQGQGRTDTQYF
cdr3_nt: TGCGCCAGCAGCCAAGGACAGGGAAGAACAGATACGCAGTATTTT

d_call: -
v_call: TRBV4-3
clone_size: few
j_call: TRBJ1-2
cdr3_aa: CASSQVARGAYGYTF
cdr3_nt: TGCGCCAGCAGCCAAGTTGCGAGGGGGGCCTATGGCTACACCTTC

d_call: -
v_call: TRBV2
clone_size: -
j_call: TRBJ2-5
cdr3_aa: CASRDLGQALQETQYF
cdr3_nt: TGTGCCAGCAGAGACTTAGGGCAGGCCCTCCAAGAGACCCAGTACTTC

d_call: -
v_call: TRBV12-3/TRBV12-4
clone_size: once
j_call: TRBJ2-3
cdr3_aa: CASSPCGGADTQYF
cdr3_nt: TGTGCCAGCAGCCCCTGCGGGGGCGCAGATACGCAGTATTTT

d_call: TRBD1
v_call: TRBV7-2
clone_size: -
j_call: TRBJ2-3
cdr3_aa: CASSDQGARTDTQYF
cdr3_nt: TGTGCCAGCAGCGATCAGGGGGCTAGGACAGATACGCAGTATTTT

d_call: TRBD2
v_call: TRBV20-1
clone_size: -
j_call: TRBJ2-7
cdr3_aa: CSASPGLAREQYF
cdr3_nt: TGCAGTGCTAGTCCGGGACTAGCGCGCGAGCAGTACTTC

d_call: -
v_call: TRBV29-1
clone_size: -
j_call: TRBJ1-2
cdr3_aa: CSVASGEGGYTF
cdr3_nt: TGCAGCGTTGCGAGCGGCGAAGGGGGCTACACCTTC

d_call: TRBD1
v_call: TRBV20-1
clone_size: few
j_call: TRBJ1-5
cdr3_aa: CSARRTGCAQPQHF
cdr3_nt: TGCAGTGCTAGGCGGACAGGTTGTGCTCAGCCCCAGCATTTT

d_call: TRBD2
v_call: TRBV7-2
clone_size: -
j_call: TRBJ2-1
cdr3_aa: CASSLASGGRIEQFF
cdr3_nt: TGTGCCAGCAGCTTAGCTAGCGGGGGGCGGATTGAGCAGTTCTTC

d_call: -
v_call: TRBV12-3/TRBV12-4
clone_size: -
j_call: TRBJ1-5
cdr3_aa: CASSSTGDAQHF
cdr3_nt: TGTGCCAGCAGTTCCACCGGAGATGCCCAGCATTTT

d_call: TRBD1
v_call: TRBV5-5
clone_size: few
j_call: TRBJ2-7
cdr3_aa: CASSLAGTGADYEQYF
cdr3_nt: TGTGCCAGCAGCTTGGCCGGGACAGGGGCGGACTACGAGCAGTACTTC

d_call: -
v_call: TRBV15
clone_size: few
j_call: TRBJ2-3
cdr3_aa: CATSSRQSTDTQYF
cdr3_nt: TGTGCCACCAGCAGTAGACAGAGCACAGATACGCAGTATTTT

d_call: -
v_call: TRBV28
clone_size: -
j_call: TRBJ2-5
cdr3_aa: CASTRTGEETQYF
cdr3_nt: TGTGCCAGCACCCGGACCGGAGAAGAGACCCAGTACTTC

d_call: TRBD1
v_call: TRBV20-1
clone_size: -
j_call: TRBJ1-4
cdr3_aa: CSAGQGGEKLFF
cdr3_nt: TGCAGTGCTGGACAGGGTGGCGAAAAACTGTTTTTT

d_call: -
v_call: TRBV20-1
clone_size: -
j_call: TRBJ2-1
cdr3_aa: CSARDLGYNEQFF
cdr3_nt: TGCAGTGCTAGAGATCTAGGCTACAATGAGCAGTTCTTC

d_call: TRBD2
v_call: TRBV14
clone_size: -
j_call: TRBJ2-7
cdr3_aa: CASSRRVRLAGDRDEQYF
cdr3_nt: TGTGCCAGCAGCCGAAGAGTACGACTAGCGGGAGACAGGGACGAGCAGTACTTC

d_call: TRBD1
v_call: TRBV25-1
clone_size: -
j_call: TRBJ1-2
cdr3_aa: CASSEYGAGGFDGYTF
cdr3_nt: TGTGCCAGCAGTGAATATGGGGCAGGGGGCTTTGATGGCTACACCTTC

d_call: -
v_call: TRBV28
clone_size: -
j_call: TRBJ1-2
cdr3_aa: CASSSPLQGARGYTF
cdr3_nt: TGTGCCAGCAGTTCCCCCCTACAGGGCGCTCGTGGCTACACCTTC

d_call: TRBD2
v_call: TRBV5-1
clone_size: -
j_call: TRBJ2-3
cdr3_aa: CASSLGTSGTLDTQYF
cdr3_nt: TGCGCCAGCAGCTTAGGGACTAGCGGGACTCTAGATACGCAGTATTTT

d_call: TRBD1
v_call: TRBV6-6
clone_size: -
j_call: TRBJ2-2
cdr3_aa: CASSQRQGKNTGELFF
cdr3_nt: TGTGCCAGCAGCCAAAGACAGGGGAAGAACACCGGGGAGCTGTTTTTT

d_call: TRBD2
v_call: TRBV29-1
clone_size: many
j_call: TRBJ2-5
cdr3_aa: CSVEPRGAGQETQYF
cdr3_nt: TGCAGCGTTGAACCCCGGGGAGCGGGGCAAGAGACCCAGTACTTC

d_call: TRBD1
v_call: TRBV20-1
clone_size: many
j_call: TRBJ2-4
cdr3_aa: CSARDGQGNIQYF
cdr3_nt: TGCAGTGCTAGGGACGGACAGGGCAACATTCAGTACTTC

d_call: -
v_call: TRBV20-1
clone_size: -
j_call: TRBJ2-5
cdr3_aa: CSAIIQETQYF
cdr3_nt: TGCAGTGCTATAATACAAGAGACCCAGTACTTC

d_call: TRBD2
v_call: TRBV6-5
clone_size: few
j_call: TRBJ2-1
cdr3_aa: CASSLLAGGRRSYNEQFF
cdr3_nt: TGTGCCAGCAGTCTACTAGCGGGGGGCCGACGCTCCTACAATGAGCAGTTCTTC

d_call: TRBD1
v_call: TRBV7-2
clone_size: -
j_call: TRBJ1-1
cdr3_aa: CASNAPTGAPNTEAFF
cdr3_nt: TGTGCCAGCAATGCGCCGACAGGGGCTCCGAACACTGAAGCTTTCTTT

d_call: -
v_call: TRBV20-1
clone_size: many
j_call: TRBJ2-1
cdr3_aa: CSAKGIDEQFF
cdr3_nt: TGTAGTGCAAAGGGTATAGATGAGCAGTTCTTC

d_call: TRBD1
v_call: TRBV14
clone_size: -
j_call: TRBJ2-1
cdr3_aa: CASSKIKGQGRNEQFF
cdr3_nt: TGTGCCAGCAGCAAAATAAAGGGACAGGGAAGAAATGAGCAGTTCTTC

d_call: -
v_call: TRBV20-1
clone_size: few
j_call: TRBJ1-2
cdr3_aa: CSASPPGYGYTF
cdr3_nt: TGCAGTGCTAGTCCCCCTGGCTATGGCTACACCTTC